These 9 T cell receptor beta chains were all obtained from the same sample, sequenced in a study of molecular identifiers for immune sequencing clone quantification. TCRdb itself ran the PCR reads through MiXCR, one entry per CDR3 protein. Here the sample spans about 510,000 distinct CDR3 sequences, roughly a fifth being singletons. The sample comprised naive CD8+ T cells from blood, with Jurkat cell RNA spiked in. Indicated subset: FACS-sorted CD8+CD4-CCR7+CD45RA+ naive T cells. The receptor source for this set is a human donor in good health. Some libraries in this study had Jurkat cell RNA spiked in.

In its sample, this clonotype was seen a few times. The chain recombines TRBV29-1 with TRBJ2-2, with TRBD2 identical over 15 bases. CDR1 is SQVTM and CDR2 is ANQGSEA in the germline V gene. This CDR3 is built from 12 residues. Germline trimming cut 7 bases from V and 13 bases from J; bases unmatched to any gene: 4. The CDR3 loop reads CSAGTSGGWLFF. CDR3 nucleotides: TGCAGCGCAGGGACTAGCGGGGGGTGGCTGTTTTTT.

This clonotype has at least ten counts. The V gene is TRBV28, the J gene TRBJ2-7; tentatively, D is TRBD1 or TRBD2 (5 bases each). Germline assignment: CDR1 MDHEN and CDR2 SYDVKM. Trimming stripped 7 bases from V and 2 bases from J, with 18 bases between. CDR3 length equals 15 residues. In DNA form, the CDR3 reads TGTGCCAGCACCTACGGGGCCCCCGGAGCCTACGAGCAGTACTTC. This gives the protein CASTYGAPGAYEQYF.

Remarks on this clonotype: A much larger clone differs from this one at a single base, so this may be a read error. V is TRBV30 and J is TRBJ2-1, with D uncertain. Trimming pared 3 bases from V and 0 bases from J, leaving 9 bases between. From germline, CDR1 is GTSNPN and CDR2 SVGIG (reference sequence). The CDR3 extends over 14 amino acids. CDR3 in amino acids: CAWRVSRSYNEQFF. The DNA for the CDR3 is TGTGCCTGGAGGGTCAGCCGCTCCTACAATGAGCAGTTCTTC.

Of note for this clonotype: This CDR3 fails to terminate in the conserved phenylalanine or tryptophan, so it likely reflects a read error. The chain combines TRBV7-2 with TRBJ2-5; a weak D match, TRBD2 (7 bases). This CDR3 is 14 amino acids long. The germline V gene encodes CDR1 SGHTA and CDR2 FQGNSA. Trimming shortened V by 1 base and J by 5 bases, and 11 bases separated the two germline ends. The CDR3 sequence is CASSLGRGAETQYS. For the CDR3, the DNA is TGTGCCAGCAGCTTAGGTCGGGGGGCTGAGACCCAGTACTCC.

This clonotype came up many times. The chain is built from TRBV13 and TRBJ2-7; perhaps TRBD1 as D (6 bases). Looked up from germline, CDR1 is PRHDT and CDR2 is FYEKMQ (reference sequence). This CDR3 contains 14 residues. V lost 4 bases and J 3 bases, leaving 13 bases between the germline ends. DNA of the CDR3: TGTGCCAGCAGCTCGAGGACAGCCAGCTACGAGCAGTACTTC. It encodes CASSSRTASYEQYF.

V gene TRBV30 combines with J gene TRBJ2-6; a possible D gene is TRBD2 (6 bases). The CDR3 consists of 16 residues. Germline lookup yields CDR1 GTSNPN and CDR2 SVGIG (reference sequence). Between the trimmed V and J ends, which lost 3 bases and 4 bases, there was a span of 16 bases. CDR3 region: CAWSGIRGSGANVLTF. CDR3 nucleotide sequence: TGTGCCTGGAGCGGAATACGGGGGAGCGGGGCCAACGTCCTGACTTTC.

This clonotype has ten or more counts. The V gene is TRBV7-9, the J gene TRBJ2-7; D is possibly TRBD1 (6 bases). V was shortened by 2 bases and J by 2 bases, with 13 bases between the two germline ends. CDR1 and CDR2 from the germline V gene are SEHNR and FQNEAQ (reference sequence). The CDR3 has 15 residues. This CDR3 reads CASSLSTGSPYEQYF. The CDR3 DNA follows: TGTGCCAGCAGCTTAAGTACAGGGAGCCCCTACGAGCAGTACTTC.

The chain uses TRBV21-1 and TRBJ2-5; the D call in the table, TRBD1, was not verified against the DNA. TRBV21-1 is a recognized pseudogene. The CDR3 sequence is 16 residues long. DNA of the CDR3: TGTGCCAGCAGCTACCTAGAACAGGGGGCTAGGGAGACCCAGTACTTC. Its protein product is CASSYLEQGARETQYF.

This clonotype was detected ten times or more. This chain links TRBV5-5 with TRBJ2-3; D perhaps matches TRBD1 (5 bases). V was shortened by 3 bases and J by 4 bases, with 15 bases between the two germline ends. The CDR3 covers 15 residues. CDR1 and CDR2 from the germline V gene are SGHKS and YYEKEE (reference sequence). CDR3 DNA sequence: TGTGCCAGCAGCTCTTCAGGGTTCGGCCCAGATACGCAGTATTTT. Translated, it gives CASSSSGFGPDTQYF.